Presented here are 3 T cell receptor beta chains from one specimen sequenced in a study of OX40 agonist ivuxolimab in advanced cancers. The assay was immunoSEQ multiplex PCR, and TCRdb's table has in-frame clones only and misses some. The sample holds roughly 120,000 clones, around 91% seen once. The source material was CD4+ or CD8+ T cells sorted from blood, sampled in a trial of the OX40 agonist ivuxolimab. These TCRs come from an adult with an advanced solid tumor such as melanoma, head and neck, liver or kidney cancer.

Of note for this clone: Other DNA sequences of this sample code for an identical CDR3. This rearrangement joins TRBV6-5 to TRBJ1-5; 9 bases map to TRBD1. There are 14 residues in the CDR3. V was clipped by 4 bases and J by 4 bases; unmatched bases: 2. Germline assignment: CDR1 MNHEY and CDR2 SVGAGI. Written as DNA, the CDR3 is TGTGCCAGCAGTTCCGGACAGGGGAATCAGCCCCAGCATTTT. It translates to CASSSGQGNQPQHF.

This clone was recorded once. The genes are TRBV7-2 and TRBJ1-4; 7 bases fit TRBD1. Germline V gene data show CDR1 as SGHTA and CDR2 as FQGNSA. Germline trimming cut 8 bases from V and 6 bases from J; bases unmatched to any gene: 6. This CDR3 comprises 13 residues. DNA for the CDR3: TGTGCCAGCGGCGACAGGGTTGATGAAAAACTGTTTTTT. Its translation: CASGDRVDEKLFF.

The gene calls are TRBV7-2 and TRBJ2-3, with D perhaps matching TRBD2 (6 bases). Between the trimmed V and J ends, which lost 5 bases and 0 bases, there was a span of 12 bases. CDR3 size: 15 residues. CDR1 is SGHTA and CDR2 is FQGNSA in the germline V gene. The DNA for the CDR3 is TGTGCCAGCAGCCCGGGACTCACGAGCACAGATACGCAGTATTTT. Its translation is CASSPGLTSTDTQYF. The full variable domain, with the rest looked up from reference TRBV7-2 and TRBJ2-3, is GAGVSQSPSNKVTEKGKDVELRCDPISGHTALYWYRQSLGQGLEFLIYFQGNSAPDKSGLPSDRFSAERTGGSVSTLTIQRTQQEDSAVYLCASSPGLTSTDTQYFGPGTRLTVL.